One T cell receptor (beta chain) is described in this entry. The count of this clone is one. Its antigen is unknown. Nothing much larger sits one base from this clone, and base qualities are not available. The library came from the immunoSEQ multiplex PCR assay. This is the immuneACCESS table as TCRdb keeps it, with only in-frame sequences that have V and J called. A part of the clones is gone; compared with another copy, unresolved V genes explain less than half, and the rest is unexplained. The sample table holds about 75,000 clones, of which around 97% were seen once. The ten largest clones add up to under 0.3% of the sample. Counted from cysteine to phenylalanine, this CDR3 has 14 amino acids. Solely the CDR3 DNA is kept, with 42 bases framed from the first base. The germline V gene encodes CDR1 SGHTS and CDR2 YDEGEE. V is cut back by 4 bases and J by 4 bases, with 7 bases in the junction unmatched.

This specimen belongs to a study of technical replicates of blood from a few donors (dated by TCRdb to about 2017). The material sequenced was T cells isolated from PBMCs. The receptor was derived from a human donor in good health. The rearranged chain carries TRBV5-8 and TRBJ1-2, and TRBD1 matches 7 of the central bases. The DNA sequence reads TGTGCCAGCAGCCTGACAGGGATCCCCTATGGCTACACCTTC. This codes for CASSLTGIPYGYTF.